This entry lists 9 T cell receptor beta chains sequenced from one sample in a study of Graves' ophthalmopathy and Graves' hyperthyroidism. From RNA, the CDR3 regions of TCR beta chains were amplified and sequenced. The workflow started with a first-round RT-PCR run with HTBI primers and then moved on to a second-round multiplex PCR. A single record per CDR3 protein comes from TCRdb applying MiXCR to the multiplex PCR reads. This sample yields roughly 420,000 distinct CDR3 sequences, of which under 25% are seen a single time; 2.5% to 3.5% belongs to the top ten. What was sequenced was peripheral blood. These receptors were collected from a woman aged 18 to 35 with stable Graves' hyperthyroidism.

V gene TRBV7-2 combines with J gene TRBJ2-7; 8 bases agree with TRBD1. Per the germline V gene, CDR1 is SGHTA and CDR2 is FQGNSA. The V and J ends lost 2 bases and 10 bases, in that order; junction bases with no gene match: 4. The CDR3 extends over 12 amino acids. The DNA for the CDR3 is TGTGCCAGCAGCTTAACGACAGGGGCTCAGTACTTC. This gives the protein CASSLTTGAQYF.

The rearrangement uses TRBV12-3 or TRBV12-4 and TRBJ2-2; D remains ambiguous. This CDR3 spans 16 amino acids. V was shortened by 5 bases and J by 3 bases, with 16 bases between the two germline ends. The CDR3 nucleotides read TGTGCCAGCAGTCCGACGTCACTCCAACACACCGGGGAGCTGTTTTTT. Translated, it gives CASSPTSLQHTGELFF.

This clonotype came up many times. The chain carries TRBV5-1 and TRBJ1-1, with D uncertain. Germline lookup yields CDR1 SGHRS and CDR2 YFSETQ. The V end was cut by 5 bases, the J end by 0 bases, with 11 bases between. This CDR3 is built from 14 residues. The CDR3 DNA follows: TGCGCCAGCAGATCGGTCGGGATGAACACTGAAGCTTTCTTT. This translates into CASRSVGMNTEAFF.

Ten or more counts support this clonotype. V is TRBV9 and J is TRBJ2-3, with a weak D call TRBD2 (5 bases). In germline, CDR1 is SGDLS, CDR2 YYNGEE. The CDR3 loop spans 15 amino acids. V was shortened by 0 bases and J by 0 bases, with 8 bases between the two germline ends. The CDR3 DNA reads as TGTGCCAGCAGCGTAGGCGGGTCTAGCACAGATACGCAGTATTTT. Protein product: CASSVGGSSTDTQYF.

The CDR3 DNA follows: TGTGCCAGCAGTTACAAGGTGGGAAGCTCCTATAATTCACCCCTCCACTTT. Translation gives CASSYKVGSSYNSPLHF. The chain joins TRBV6-5 to TRBJ1-6; D gene uncertain. The germline gives CDR1 MNHEY, CDR2 SVGAGI. The V end was cut by 2 bases, the J end by 0 bases, with 11 bases between. The CDR3 is 17 residues long.

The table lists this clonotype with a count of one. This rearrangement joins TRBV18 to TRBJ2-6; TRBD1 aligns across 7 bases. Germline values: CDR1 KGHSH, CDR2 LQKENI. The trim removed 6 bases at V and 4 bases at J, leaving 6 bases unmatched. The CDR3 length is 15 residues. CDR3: CASSSTGRGANVLTF. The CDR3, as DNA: TGTGCCAGCTCTTCGACAGGGCGCGGGGCCAACGTCCTGACTTTC.

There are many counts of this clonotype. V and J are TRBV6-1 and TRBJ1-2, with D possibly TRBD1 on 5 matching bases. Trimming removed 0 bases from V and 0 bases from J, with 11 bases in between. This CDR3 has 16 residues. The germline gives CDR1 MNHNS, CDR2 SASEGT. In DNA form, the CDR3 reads TGTGCCAGCAGTGAAGCAGGTGCGGGGGCTAACTATGGCTACACCTTC. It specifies CASSEAGAGANYGYTF.

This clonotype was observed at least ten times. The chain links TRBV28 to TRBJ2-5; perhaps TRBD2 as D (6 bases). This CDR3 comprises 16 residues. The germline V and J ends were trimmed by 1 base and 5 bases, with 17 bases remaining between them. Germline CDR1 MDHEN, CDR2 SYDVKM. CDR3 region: CASSLFEGRGLETQYF. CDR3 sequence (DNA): TGTGCCAGCAGTTTATTCGAGGGGCGGGGTCTGGAGACCCAGTACTTC.

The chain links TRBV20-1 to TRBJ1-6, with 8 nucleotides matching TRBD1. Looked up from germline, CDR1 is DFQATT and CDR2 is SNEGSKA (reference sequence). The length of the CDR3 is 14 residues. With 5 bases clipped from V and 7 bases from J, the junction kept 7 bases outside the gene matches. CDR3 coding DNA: TGCAGTGCTTGGACAGGGAAAGGGAATTCACCCCTCCACTTT. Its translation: CSAWTGKGNSPLHF.